This T cell receptor beta chain was observed in a study of blood T cell repertoires in COVID-19. Germline CDR1 is MNHNS and CDR2 is SASEGT. This CDR3 is built from 16 residues. Trimming removed 3 bases from V and 4 bases from J; junction bases left unmatched: 6. TCRdb's copy holds only in-frame clones and misses some; the assay was immunoSEQ multiplex PCR. Here the sample spans roughly 180,000 clones, 70% to 85% being singletons. The source material was peripheral blood. The V and J genes are TRBV6-1 and TRBJ1-5; 10 bases map to TRBD1. The receptor was derived from a man older than 75 with COVID-19, enrolled during active disease. The CDR3 region is CASSDRDRGLNQPQHF. The CDR3 nucleotides read TGTGCCAGCAGTGATAGGGACAGGGGCCTGAATCAGCCCCAGCATTTT.